This TCR beta chain was sequenced in a study of technical replicates of blood from a handful of donors. Trimming removed 5 bases at V and 7 bases at J, with 21 bases between. CDR1 is MGHRA and CDR2 is YSYEKL in the germline V gene. This CDR3 has 16 amino acids. Profiling relied on immunoSEQ multiplex PCR, and the TCRdb table lists in-frame clones only, not all of them. The repertoire holds about 61,000 clones, with approximately 97% as singletons. The sample was T cells isolated from PBMCs. The source is a human donor in good health. The chain couples TRBV4-1 to TRBJ2-1, with a tentative D call TRBD2 (7 bases). The CDR3 nucleotides read TGCGCCAGCAGCTTCGACGGAAGGGGGGGCTCGAATGAGCAGTTCTTC. It specifies CASSFDGRGGSNEQFF.